These 22 T cell receptor beta chains originate from one sample sequenced in a study of blood T cells in healthy people across ages. Alongside a J-beta primer mix, a sample-barcoded 5' primer served in a second PCR lasting roughly 6 to 11 cycles. In TCRdb, the 5' RACE reads were re-called with MiXCR into one record per CDR3 protein. The sample records around 1,000,000 distinct CDR3 sequences, less than 25% being singletons. These data also formed part of another study, on T cells of mothers and their children.

The sequencing sample was made of blood. The receptor set was obtained from a girl aged 2 to 9 in good health.

The rearrangement uses TRBV7-9 and TRBJ2-7, with TRBD1 matching over 8 bases. From germline, CDR1 is SEHNR and CDR2 FQNEAQ (reference sequence). The CDR3 consists of 12 residues. Trimming cost V 9 bases and J 2 bases; bases outside gene matches: 3. In DNA form, the CDR3 reads TGTGCCAGTACAGGGGGTACCTACGAGCAGTACTTC. Its protein is CASTGGTYEQYF.

The chain is built from TRBV10-3 and TRBJ2-3, with 7 bases fitting TRBD1. The germline V gene has CDR1 ENHRY and CDR2 SYGVKD. V was clipped by 3 bases and J by 2 bases; unmatched bases: 2. This CDR3 spans 14 amino acids. DNA for the CDR3: TGTGCCATCAGTGAAGGACAGGACACAGATACGCAGTATTTT. Amino acids: CAISEGQDTDTQYF.

The CDR3 sequence: CASSSSSGRLTDTQYF. The DNA of the CDR3 is TGTGCCAGCAGCTCCTCTAGCGGGAGACTGACAGATACGCAGTATTTT. This chain uses TRBV11-3 with TRBJ2-3; 10 bases align to TRBD2. V was clipped by 4 bases and J by 3 bases; unmatched bases: 7. Germline-derived CDR1 and CDR2 are SGHNT and YENEEA. This CDR3 is built from 16 residues. The full variable domain, in which reference TRBV11-3 and TRBJ2-3 provide the parts outside the CDR3, is EAGVVQSPRYKIIEKKQPVAFWCNPISGHNTLYWYLQNLGQGPELLIRYENEEAVDDSQLPKDRFSAERLKGVDSTLKIQPAELGDSAVYLCASSSSSGRLTDTQYFGPGTRLTVL.

The V gene is TRBV18, the J gene TRBJ2-4; D uncertain. Germline-derived CDR1 and CDR2 are KGHSH and LQKENI. Trimming stripped 3 bases from V and 9 bases from J, with 6 bases between. The CDR3 length is 11 residues. The CDR3 protein is CASSPVSIQYF. The CDR3 region has the DNA TGTGCCAGCTCACCGGTTTCCATTCAGTACTTC.

The chain carries TRBV7-9 and TRBJ2-1, with 9 bases aligning to TRBD2. The V gene end was trimmed by 4 bases and the J gene end by 8 bases; junction bases not matched to a gene: 9. The CDR3 has 15 amino acids. Looked up from germline, CDR1 is SEHNR and CDR2 is FQNEAQ (reference sequence). Here the CDR3 reads CASSSGGLAGDEQFF. For the CDR3, the DNA is TGTGCCAGCAGCTCAGGGGGACTAGCTGGGGATGAGCAGTTCTTC.

The table lists this clonotype with many counts. This chain's CDR3 is CASSRERTDTQYF. For the CDR3, the DNA is TGTGCCAGCAGCCGCGAACGCACAGATACGCAGTATTTT. This rearrangement joins TRBV4-2 to TRBJ2-3; D unresolved. Trimming removed 4 bases at V and 1 base at J, with 6 bases between. From germline, CDR1 is LGHNA and CDR2 YNFKEQ. The CDR3 has 13 residues.

The chain couples TRBV14 to TRBJ2-4, with 7 bases identical to TRBD2. There are 15 residues in the CDR3. Trimming removed 4 bases from V and 6 bases from J; junction bases left unmatched: 9. The germline gives CDR1 SGHDN, CDR2 FVKESK. CDR3 sequence: CASSPTGREGNIQYF. CDR3 DNA: TGTGCCAGCAGCCCCACAGGCAGGGAGGGAAACATTCAGTACTTC.

V usage is TRBV10-3 and J usage is TRBJ2-3; 8 nucleotides line up with TRBD2. This CDR3 is 17 amino acids long. The germline CDR1 and CDR2 sequences are ENHRY and SYGVKD. The ends lost 3 bases at V and 4 bases at J; junction bases unmatched: 12. CDR3 in amino acids: CAISDGGSGNTADTQYF. The CDR3 DNA sequence: TGTGCCATCAGTGATGGAGGTAGCGGGAATACGGCAGATACGCAGTATTTT.

This chain connects TRBV28 to TRBJ1-1; weak D call: TRBD1 (5 bases). The CDR3 loop spans 14 amino acids. With 5 bases removed from V and 1 base from J, the gap between germline ends came to 11 bases. CDR1 is MDHEN, CDR2 SYDVKM, per germline. DNA of the CDR3: TGTGCCAGCAGTACAGGATATGGGAACACTGAAGCTTTCTTT. This sequence encodes CASSTGYGNTEAFF.

The rearrangement links TRBV7-3 to TRBJ2-3, with D possibly matching TRBD2 (7 bases). The CDR3 loop spans 13 amino acids. The V end lost 4 bases, the J end lost 7 bases, and 12 bases lay between the germline ends. The germline V gene encodes CDR1 SGHTA and CDR2 FQGTGA. The chain's CDR3 is CASSWGGDNTQYF. The CDR3 bases are TGTGCCAGCAGCTGGGGGGGGGACAATACGCAGTATTTT.

CDR3 loop: CSASTPGALYNEQFF. The CDR3 bases are TGCAGTGCTAGTACGCCAGGGGCTTTATACAATGAGCAGTTCTTC. The chain carries TRBV20-1 and TRBJ2-1; a weak D match, TRBD1 (6 bases). V was shortened by 3 bases and J by 4 bases, with 16 bases between the two germline ends. From germline, CDR1 is DFQATT and CDR2 SNEGSKA (reference sequence). The CDR3 has 15 residues.

This clonotype was picked up one time. The rearrangement links TRBV3-1 to TRBJ2-5; tentative D call: TRBD2 (5 bases). The J call may be incorrect, as the DNA end agrees better with TRBJ2-7. Germline V CDR1 and CDR2: LGHDT, YNNKEL (reference sequence). The CDR3 length is 13 residues. CDR3 region: CASSRSGGYEQYF. The CDR3 nucleotides read TGTGCCAGCAGCCGAAGCGGTGGGTACGAGCAGTACTTC.

The genes are TRBV20-1 and TRBJ1-4; no reliable D call. Per the germline V gene, CDR1 is DFQATT and CDR2 is SNEGSKA (reference sequence). This CDR3 has 14 amino acids. V dropped 0 bases and J dropped 4 bases, with 9 bases sitting between them. CDR3 sequence (DNA): TGCAGTGCTAGAGACCCCCCACTTAATGAAAAACTGTTTTTT. Its protein product is CSARDPPLNEKLFF.

This clonotype was counted between two and nine times. The chain couples TRBV9 to TRBJ1-3, with D uncertain. The CDR3 sequence is 15 residues long. V was trimmed by 3 bases and J by 0 bases, leaving 10 bases between them. Per the germline V gene, CDR1 is SGDLS and CDR2 is YYNGEE. DNA for the CDR3: TGTGCCAGCAGCGCCGAAGTCGGCTCTGGAAACACCATATATTTT. Protein sequence: CASSAEVGSGNTIYF.

The chain joins TRBV7-8 to TRBJ1-2; 8 bases match TRBD1. V lost 4 bases, J lost 10 bases, and 14 bases stayed unmatched. This CDR3 contains 15 residues. Germline V lookup: CDR1 SGHVS, CDR2 FQNEAQ. The CDR3 DNA reads TGTGCCAGCAGCTCTCTCAGGACAGGGAGGGGTGACTACACCTTC. Translation gives CASSSLRTGRGDYTF.

V and J are TRBV29-1 and TRBJ1-2, with D possibly TRBD1 on 6 matching bases. V was trimmed by 4 bases and J by 4 bases, leaving 10 bases between them. The CDR3 has 12 residues. Germline CDR1 SQVTM, CDR2 ANQGSEA. CDR3 nucleotide sequence: TGCAGCGTTGGACAGGCCCTCTATGGCTACACCTTC. Translating gives CSVGQALYGYTF.

A few counts support this clonotype. The chain employs TRBV24-1 and TRBJ2-1; 10 bases line up with TRBD1. This CDR3 spans 13 amino acids. CDR1 KGHDR and CDR2 SFDVKD come from the germline V gene. The junction had 5 bases not matched to a gene; V was cut back by 12 bases and J by 4 bases. The CDR3 region is CAAGQGQYNEQFF. The CDR3 nucleotides are TGTGCCGCGGGACAGGGGCAATACAATGAGCAGTTCTTC.

The chain couples TRBV5-1 to TRBJ2-6; D is possibly TRBD1 (5 bases). The CDR3 has 17 residues. Looked up from germline, CDR1 is SGHRS and CDR2 is YFSETQ. The V gene lost 1 base and the J gene lost 1 base, with 12 bases spanning the gap. The CDR3 loop reads CASSLSTPGSGANVLTF. As DNA, the CDR3 is TGCGCCAGCAGCTTGAGCACTCCAGGGTCTGGGGCCAACGTCCTGACTTTC.

The chain uses TRBV20-1 and TRBJ2-5, with 7 bases lining up with TRBD2. CDR1 DFQATT and CDR2 SNEGSKA come from the germline V gene (reference sequence). With 5 bases clipped from V and 4 bases from J, the junction kept 4 bases outside the gene matches. There are 12 residues in the CDR3. This chain's CDR3 is CSAEAGAETQYF. CDR3 in DNA: TGCAGTGCTGAGGCGGGAGCAGAGACCCAGTACTTC.

There are a few counts of this clonotype. V and J are TRBV20-1 and TRBJ2-2; 10 bases fit TRBD2. CDR3 length: 17 amino acids. Trimming cost V 0 bases and J 2 bases; bases outside gene matches: 6. Germline V lookup: CDR1 DFQATT, CDR2 SNEGSKA (reference sequence). In DNA, the CDR3 is TGCAGTGCTAGAGACTCTACTAGCGGGGACAACACCGGGGAGCTGTTTTTT. This codes for CSARDSTSGDNTGELFF.

This clonotype turned up a few times. The chain carries TRBV29-1 and TRBJ2-7, with TRBD2 matching 7 bases. The CDR3 sequence is 15 residues long. Germline-derived CDR1 and CDR2 are SQVTM and ANQGSEA. Trimming took 6 bases from V and 7 from J; bases not matched to a gene: 18. The CDR3 sequence: CSVRGGTPKSNEQYF. The DNA of the CDR3 is TGCAGCGTGAGGGGAGGGACCCCCAAGAGCAATGAGCAGTACTTC.

The rearrangement links TRBV20-1 to TRBJ1-4; 8 bases align to TRBD1. Germline assignment: CDR1 DFQATT and CDR2 SNEGSKA (reference sequence). This CDR3 has 13 amino acids. Losses at the gene ends were 5 bases for V and 10 bases for J; bases not matched to a gene: 9. CDR3 coding DNA: TGCAGTGCTTCCGGACAGGGCTCAGGAAAACTGTTTTTT. Translating it yields CSASGQGSGKLFF.